A selection of T cell receptor beta chains follows, all from one sample in a study of T cell responses to AZD1222 COVID-19 vaccine. Profiling relied on immunoSEQ multiplex PCR, and the TCRdb table lists in-frame clones only, not all of them. The data contain about 69,000 clones, approximately 82% of them singletons. The source material was peripheral blood, sampled 28 days after the second AZD1222 dose. The receptors shown here come from an adult who received the AZD1222 COVID-19 vaccine. Each CDR3 is given with its conserved first and last residue. A D gene is named only where the DNA matches it firmly. For some rows the clone size is stated as once, few or many, or as a class when expanded; others skip it.

-	TRBV30	-	TRBJ1-2	14	TGTGCCTGGAGATTTACTACTCTGGACTATGGCTACACCTTC	CAWRFTTLDYGYTF
-	TRBV5-1	TRBD1	TRBJ1-1	14	TGCGCCAGCAGCGTCGGGACAGGGGGAACTGAAGCTTTCTTT	CASSVGTGGTEAFF
-	TRBV29-1	-	TRBJ2-1	12	TGCAGCGTTGATAACAAAGACAGAGTGCAGTTCTTC	CSVDNKDRVQFF
few	TRBV5-4	TRBD2	TRBJ2-3	17	TGTGCCAGCGGGCTAGCGGGAGGGGCCCCCCCTAGAGATACGCAGTATTTT	CASGLAGGAPPRDTQYF
-	TRBV11-2	TRBD2	TRBJ2-1	17	TGTGCCAGCAGCTCCTCCCGGGCGGGAGGGGCCTACAATGAGCAGTTCTTC	CASSSSRAGGAYNEQFF
once	TRBV19	TRBD2	TRBJ2-7	14	TGTGCCAGTAGTATAAGGGCTAGCGGGAACGAGCAGTACTTC	CASSIRASGNEQYF
few	TRBV19	-	TRBJ2-5	16	TGTGCCAGTAGTATAGGGGCAGGGAGCCAACAAGAGACCCAGTACTTC	CASSIGAGSQQETQYF
once	TRBV6-2/TRBV6-3	-	TRBJ1-5	16	TGTGCCAGCAGTATGGCTCTGGGGGGGAGCAATCAGCCCCAGCATTTT	CASSMALGGSNQPQHF
-	TRBV24-1	-	TRBJ1-5	16	TGTGCCACCAGTCTCCGAGAGGTTGTTTGCAATCAGCCCCAGCATTTT	CATSLREVVCNQPQHF
-	TRBV5-4	-	TRBJ2-7	13	TGTGCCAGCAGCTTTCAGGGCGGCTACGAGCAGTACTTC	CASSFQGGYEQYF
-	TRBV5-1	TRBD2	TRBJ2-1	16	TGCGCCAGCAGCCCTTACCTAGCGGGAGTATTTAATGAGCAGTTCTTC	CASSPYLAGVFNEQFF
-	TRBV6-2/TRBV6-3	-	TRBJ2-1	13	TGTGCCAGCAGTTACTTAGAATGGCGCGAGCAGTTCTTC	CASSYLEWREQFF
-	TRBV7-2	TRBD2	TRBJ2-2	18	TGTGCCAGCAGCTCCGGACTAGCGGGAGGAAGGGGCACCGGGGAGCTGTTTTTT	CASSSGLAGGRGTGELFF
once	TRBV30	-	TRBJ2-2	13	TGTGCCTGGAGTGTATCTGGGGCCGGGGAGCTGTTTTTT	CAWSVSGAGELFF
-	TRBV7-8	-	TRBJ2-7	14	TGTGCCAGCAGCTTAGGAGGGTTTCCCCACGAGCAGTACTTC	CASSLGGFPHEQYF
-	TRBV9	TRBD2	TRBJ2-3	15	TGTGCCAGCAGCGTAGGTGAACTAGCGACAGATACGCAGTATTTT	CASSVGELATDTQYF
-	TRBV19	-	TRBJ1-6	15	TGTGCCAGTAGCACGACAGGACTTGGCGGGTCACCCCTCCACTTT	CASSTTGLGGSPLHF
many	TRBV11-3	-	TRBJ2-3	14	TGTGCCAGCAGCTCCGGGGGTAGCACAGATACGCAGTATTTT	CASSSGGSTDTQYF
-	TRBV5-5	-	TRBJ1-2	12	TGTGCCAGCAGCTTCGGGCAGTCTGGCTACACCTTC	CASSFGQSGYTF
-	TRBV5-1	TRBD1	TRBJ1-1	17	TGCGCCAGCAGCGTAGGACAGGGGGCAAGGGGCGTCACTGAAGCTTTCTTT	CASSVGQGARGVTEAFF
few	TRBV3-1/TRBV3-2	-	TRBJ1-5	11	TGTGCCAGCAGCCCTAATCAGCCCCAGCATTTT	CASSPNQPQHF
few	TRBV7-3	-	TRBJ1-6	14	TGTGCCAGCAGCACGGGACTACCCAATTCACCCCTCCACTTT	CASSTGLPNSPLHF
-	TRBV9	-	TRBJ2-3	13	TGTGCCAGCAGCGTAGAGACCCCGGATACGCAGTATTTT	CASSVETPDTQYF
-	TRBV5-4	-	TRBJ2-7	14	TGTGCCAGCAGCTCCCAAGGGCCGCGGGACGAGCAGTACTTC	CASSSQGPRDEQYF
few	TRBV5-1	TRBD1	TRBJ1-6	13	TGCGCCAGCAGCGACAGGGATAATTCACCCCTCCACTTT	CASSDRDNSPLHF
-	TRBV6-5	TRBD1	TRBJ1-2	14	TGTGCCAGCATTTCCCTCGACAGGGGGCTTGGCTACACCTTC	CASISLDRGLGYTF
few	TRBV5-8	-	TRBJ1-1	13	TGTGCCAGCAGCTTACAGGGAAACACTGAAGCTTTCTTT	CASSLQGNTEAFF
-	TRBV7-2	-	TRBJ1-2	16	TGTGCCAGCAGCTTCTTTAGGGGGAAGGCTAACTATGGCTACACCTTC	CASSFFRGKANYGYTF
-	TRBV5-6	-	TRBJ1-1	14	TGTGCCAGCAGCTTGATGAGGTGGTGGGGAGAAGCTTTCTTT	CASSLMRWWGEAFF